This TCR beta chain comes out of a study of neoadjuvant nivolumab and ipilimumab in lung cancer. CDR1 is KGHSH, CDR2 LQKENI, per germline. The V segment lost 3 bases and the J segment 2 bases; nucleotides outside the gene matches: 5. This CDR3 region has 15 residues. The assay was immunoSEQ multiplex PCR, and TCRdb's table has in-frame clones only and misses some. The sample lists over a thousand clones; 84% were seen once. Study-wide findings and caveats: TCR receptors were sequenced in few samples. Resected tumors had greater TCR richness and clonality than uninvolved lung. Pretherapy blood TCR richness correlated positively with resected tumor richness. Pathologic regression was not significantly tied to TCR clonality.

Concerning this clone: Its cognate antigen is unknown.

The V and J genes are TRBV18 and TRBJ2-3, with TRBD2 matching 7 bases. The sample here was adjacent normal lung tissue, taken after neoadjuvant nivolumab, alone or with ipilimumab, at or shortly before surgery. The source is an adult with non-small cell lung cancer. The CDR3 loop reads CASSPGAGDTDTQYF. Here the CDR3 DNA reads TGTGCCAGCTCACCTGGGGCGGGGGACACAGATACGCAGTATTTT. Variable domain in full (rest from reference TRBV18 and TRBJ2-3): NAGVMQNPRHLVRRRGQEARLRCSPMKGHSHVYWYRQLPEEGLKFMVYLQKENIIDESGMPKERFSAEFPKEGPSILRIQQVVRGDSAAYFCASSPGAGDTDTQYFGPGTRLTVL.